Following are 21 T cell receptor beta chains from one sample sequenced in a study of blood T cell repertoires in COVID-19. Some clones are missing from TCRdb's copy, which holds only in-frame ones; the method was immunoSEQ multiplex PCR. Found here are some 390,000 clones, about 90% of them singletons; the top ten hold about 1.7%. Sequenced material: PBMCs or T cells enriched from blood (not recorded which). The receptors were sampled from a woman aged 25-40 years who had recovered from COVID-19.

This chain uses TRBV6-5 with TRBJ1-2; no clear D gene. The CDR3 sequence is 14 residues long. Germline V gives CDR1 MNHEY, CDR2 SVGAGI. Trimming took off 4 bases at V and 7 bases at J, with 16 bases between the two ends. This chain's CDR3 is CASSSGSRTGGYTF. The CDR3 bases are TGTGCCAGCAGTTCCGGGTCCCGCACTGGTGGCTACACCTTC.

This chain links TRBV30 with TRBJ2-7, with D maybe TRBD1 (6 bases). Germline lookup yields CDR1 GTSNPN and CDR2 SVGIG (reference sequence). Trimming pared 4 bases from V and 3 bases from J, leaving 13 bases between. This CDR3 is 13 amino acids long. The CDR3 coding sequence is TGTGCCTGGAACCAGTTCAGGGGCTACGAGCAGTACTTC. Translation gives CAWNQFRGYEQYF.

This clone appeared a single time. V is TRBV7-9 and J is TRBJ1-1; unclear D gene. Germline V gene sequence: CDR1 SEHNR, CDR2 FQNEAQ (reference sequence). This CDR3 is 12 amino acids long. V was clipped by 4 bases and J by 8 bases, with 11 bases between them. CDR3: CASSSGLVEAFF. The CDR3 region has the DNA TGTGCCAGCAGCTCCGGGTTGGTGGAAGCTTTCTTT. Using reference TRBV7-9 and TRBJ1-1 for the parts outside the CDR3, the full variable domain is DTGVSQNPRHKITKRGQNVTFRCDPISEHNRLYWYRQTLGQGPEFLTYFQNEAQLEKSRLLSDRFSAERPKGSFSTLEIQRTEQGDSAMYLCASSSGLVEAFFGQGTRLTVV.

This clone was observed a single time. V gene TRBV3-1 (or the pseudogene TRBV3-2) combines with J gene TRBJ1-2, with no clear D. The CDR3 is 11 residues long. The V and J ends lost 3 bases and 7 bases respectively, with 6 bases between them. From germline, CDR1 is LGHDT and CDR2 YNNKEL (reference sequence). This CDR3 is CASSHLRGYTF. CDR3 bases: TGTGCCAGCAGCCATCTTCGTGGCTACACCTTC.

The chain employs TRBV27 and TRBJ2-3; 8 bases line up with TRBD1. The germline CDR1 and CDR2 sequences are MNHEY and SMNVEV (reference sequence). Trimming took 2 bases from V and 1 from J; bases not matched to a gene: 8. The CDR3 spans 17 residues. The CDR3: CASSLNYQGAGTDTQYF. CDR3 in DNA: TGTGCCAGCAGTTTAAATTACCAGGGGGCCGGCACAGATACGCAGTATTTT.

This chain connects TRBV6-2 or TRBV6-3 to TRBJ1-1; maybe TRBD1 (5 bases). Trimming took off 5 bases at V and 10 bases at J, with 14 bases between the two ends. From germline, CDR1 is MNHEY and CDR2 SVGEGT. The CDR3 loop spans 12 amino acids. The CDR3 DNA reads TGTGCCAGCAGTCCAGGGTTCCCACCAGCTTTCTTT. Translating it yields CASSPGFPPAFF.

For the CDR3, the DNA is TGTGCCAGCAGCCCTAACACAGGGAAAGGGGCTAATGAAAAACTGTTTTTT. It specifies CASSPNTGKGANEKLFF. The chain uses TRBV28 and TRBJ1-4, with D possibly TRBD1 on 6 matching bases. Germline CDR1 reads MDHEN; CDR2 reads SYDVKM. This CDR3 comprises 17 residues. V lost 6 bases and J 3 bases, leaving 20 bases between the germline ends.

The chain uses TRBV7-2 and TRBJ2-5, with D possibly TRBD1 on 7 matching bases. CDR1 SGHTA and CDR2 FQGNSA come from the germline V gene. The CDR3 loop spans 15 amino acids. The ends were cut back, 1 base at V and 5 bases at J, with 14 bases in the middle. The CDR3 region has the DNA TGTGCCAGCAGCTTAGGGGATCCAGGGGGGGAGACCCAGTACTTC. As protein: CASSLGDPGGETQYF.

The V and J genes are TRBV9 and TRBJ2-2, with D possibly TRBD2 on 6 matching bases. Germline CDR1 is SGDLS and CDR2 is YYNGEE. This CDR3 contains 16 residues. V dropped 0 bases and J dropped 0 bases, with 9 bases sitting between them. In nucleotides, the CDR3 is TGTGCCAGCAGCGTAGTAGCGGCGACGAACACCGGGGAGCTGTTTTTT. It yields the protein CASSVVAATNTGELFF.

This clone was counted a single time. The genes are TRBV6-5 and TRBJ2-7, with 8 bases matching TRBD1. The V gene's germline CDR1 is MNHEY and CDR2 SVGAGI. This CDR3 region has 13 residues. With V trimmed by 5 bases and J by 12 bases, 12 bases remained unmatched. CDR3 nucleotide sequence: TGTGCCAGCAGTCCCGGGACAGGTGGTCCAAGGTACTTC. As protein: CASSPGTGGPRYF.

The genes are TRBV6-5 and TRBJ2-7, with TRBD1 as a possible D gene (5 bases). CDR3 size: 11 residues. Germline CDR1 is MNHEY and CDR2 is SVGAGI. V was clipped by 5 bases and J by 7 bases, with 9 bases between them. CDR3 bases: TGTGCCAGCAGTAGTGGACAAGAGCAGTACTTC. Amino acid sequence: CASSSGQEQYF.

J is TRBJ1-4 and V is TRBV18; 7 positions match TRBD1. The CDR3 extends over 16 amino acids. After removal of 4 bases from V and 2 bases from J, the junction contained 7 bases not matched to a gene. Per germline, CDR1 KGHSH and CDR2 LQKENI. CDR3 bases: TGTGCCAGCTCACTTTCACAGGGGCGGACTAATGAAAAACTGTTTTTT. Its protein product is CASSLSQGRTNEKLFF.

The chain links TRBV7-2 to TRBJ1-3, with TRBD1 as a possible D gene (5 bases). The CDR3 has 15 residues. V dropped 1 base and J dropped 3 bases, with 10 bases sitting between them. Germline lookup yields CDR1 SGHTA and CDR2 FQGNSA. The CDR3 coding sequence is TGTGCCAGCAGCTTAGTGGGGACTTTTGGAAACACCATATATTTT. Amino acids: CASSLVGTFGNTIYF.

The rearrangement uses TRBV14 and TRBJ2-1; perhaps TRBD1 as D (5 bases). This CDR3 is 15 amino acids long. Germline V CDR1 and CDR2: SGHDN, FVKESK. Trimming took off 3 bases at V and 5 bases at J, with 14 bases between the two ends. The chain's CDR3 is CASSQAYRRNNEQFF. For the CDR3, the DNA is TGTGCCAGCAGCCAGGCGTACAGGCGAAACAATGAGCAGTTCTTC.

The chain links TRBV4-1 to TRBJ1-2; D might be TRBD1 (6 bases). Trimming pared 0 bases from V and 8 bases from J, leaving 13 bases between. Germline CDR1 and CDR2: MGHRA and YSYEKL. The CDR3 is 14 residues long. The CDR3 DNA is TGCGCCAGCAGCCAAGACGGCTGGGGGCAAGGCTACACCTTC. It specifies CASSQDGWGQGYTF.

V is TRBV12-5 and J is TRBJ2-1; the D gene is possibly TRBD1 (6 bases). V lost 2 bases and J lost 6, with 17 bases in between. Germline V gives CDR1 LGHNT, CDR2 FRNRAP. This CDR3 spans 16 amino acids. CDR3 sequence: CASGLFQGNRGNEQFF. The CDR3 nucleotides are TGTGCTAGTGGTTTGTTCCAGGGGAATAGGGGCAATGAGCAGTTCTTC.

Here the CDR3 DNA reads TGTGCCAGCAGTTCCAGGGGGATGAAAGGCTACACCTTC. Protein sequence: CASSSRGMKGYTF. The chain carries TRBV12-3 or TRBV12-4 and TRBJ1-2, with 7 positions matching TRBD1. With 4 bases clipped from V and 8 bases from J, the junction kept 7 bases outside the gene matches. The CDR3 extends over 13 amino acids.

The chain recombines TRBV10-3 with TRBJ1-2; 8 bases align to TRBD1. The germline gives CDR1 ENHRY, CDR2 SYGVKD. V was clipped by 3 bases and J by 4 bases; unmatched bases: 10. CDR3 size: 16 residues. The CDR3 is CAISDVGAGGGYGYTF. The CDR3 coding sequence is TGTGCCATCAGTGATGTTGGGGCAGGGGGCGGCTATGGCTACACCTTC.

The J gene is TRBJ2-7, the V gene TRBV6-5, with TRBD2 identical over 10 bases. The CDR3 is 14 amino acids. Germline CDR1 MNHEY, CDR2 SVGAGI. Trimming at V came to 10 bases and at J to 6 bases, leaving 12 bases not matched to a gene. The CDR3 loop reads CATRAGGPPGEQYF. The CDR3 bases are TGTGCCACCCGAGCGGGAGGGCCGCCCGGCGAGCAGTACTTC.

V usage is TRBV6-5 and J usage is TRBJ1-6; D is possibly TRBD1 (6 bases). The CDR3 is 15 residues long. The V end was cut by 6 bases, the J end by 3 bases, with 12 bases between. Germline V gene lookup returns CDR1 MNHEY and CDR2 SVGAGI. CDR3: CASSRSQGYNSPLHF. For the CDR3, the DNA is TGTGCCAGCAGCCGATCACAGGGCTATAATTCACCCCTCCACTTT.

The chain couples TRBV7-3 to TRBJ2-2, with no clear D. This CDR3 has 13 amino acids. The germline V gene has CDR1 SGHTA and CDR2 FQGTGA. Trimming pared 5 bases from V and 2 bases from J, leaving 6 bases between. CDR3 sequence reads: CASSAYNTGELFF. DNA for the CDR3: TGTGCCAGCAGCGCCTACAACACCGGGGAGCTGTTTTTT.